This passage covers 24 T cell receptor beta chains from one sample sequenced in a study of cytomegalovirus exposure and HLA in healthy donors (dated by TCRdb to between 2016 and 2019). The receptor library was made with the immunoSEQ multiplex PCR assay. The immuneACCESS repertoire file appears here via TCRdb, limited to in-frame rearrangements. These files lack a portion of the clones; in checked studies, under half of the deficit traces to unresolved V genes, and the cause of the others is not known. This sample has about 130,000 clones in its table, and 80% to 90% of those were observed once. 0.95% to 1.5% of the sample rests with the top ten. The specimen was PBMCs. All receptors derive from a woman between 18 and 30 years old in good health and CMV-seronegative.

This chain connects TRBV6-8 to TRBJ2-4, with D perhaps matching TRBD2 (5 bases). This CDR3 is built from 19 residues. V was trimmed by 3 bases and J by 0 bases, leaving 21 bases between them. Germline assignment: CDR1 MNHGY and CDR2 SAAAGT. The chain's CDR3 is CASSYPPARRLLAKNIQYF. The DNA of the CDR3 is TGTGCCAGCAGTTATCCCCCGGCAAGACGACTACTAGCCAAAAACATTCAGTACTTC.

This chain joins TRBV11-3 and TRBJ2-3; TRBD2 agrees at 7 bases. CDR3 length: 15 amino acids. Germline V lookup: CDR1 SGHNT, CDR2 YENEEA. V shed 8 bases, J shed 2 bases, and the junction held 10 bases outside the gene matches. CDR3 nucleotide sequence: TGTGCCAGCGCCGCCGGCGGGGGTTTCACAGATACGCAGTATTTT. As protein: CASAAGGGFTDTQYF.

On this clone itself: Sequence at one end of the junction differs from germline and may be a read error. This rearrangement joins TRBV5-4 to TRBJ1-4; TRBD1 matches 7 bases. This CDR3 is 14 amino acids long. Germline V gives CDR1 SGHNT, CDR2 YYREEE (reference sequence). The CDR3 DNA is TGTGCCAGCAGCCCAGGGACCGGGGAAGGAGGGGGCCAATTT. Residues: CASSPGTGEGGGQF.

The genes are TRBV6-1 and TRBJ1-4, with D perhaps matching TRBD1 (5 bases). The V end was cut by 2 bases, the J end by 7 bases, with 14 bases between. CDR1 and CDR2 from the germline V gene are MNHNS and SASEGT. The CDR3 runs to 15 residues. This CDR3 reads CASSERGVGGEKLFF. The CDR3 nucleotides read TGTGCCAGCAGTGAAAGGGGAGTCGGGGGTGAAAAACTGTTTTTT.

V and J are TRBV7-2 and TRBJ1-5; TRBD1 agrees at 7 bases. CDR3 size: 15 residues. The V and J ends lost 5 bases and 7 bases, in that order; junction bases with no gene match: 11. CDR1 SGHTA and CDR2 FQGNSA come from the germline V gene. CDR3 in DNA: TGTGCCAGCAGCCTCTACCCGACAGGGCCGCAGCCCCAGCATTTT. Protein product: CASSLYPTGPQPQHF.

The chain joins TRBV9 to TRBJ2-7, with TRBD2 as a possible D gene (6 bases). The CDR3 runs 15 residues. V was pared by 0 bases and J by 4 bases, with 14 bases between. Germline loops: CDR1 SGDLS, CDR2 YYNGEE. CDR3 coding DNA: TGTGCCAGCAGCGTAGACGGGGGAGGATATTACGAGCAGTACTTC. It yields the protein CASSVDGGGYYEQYF.

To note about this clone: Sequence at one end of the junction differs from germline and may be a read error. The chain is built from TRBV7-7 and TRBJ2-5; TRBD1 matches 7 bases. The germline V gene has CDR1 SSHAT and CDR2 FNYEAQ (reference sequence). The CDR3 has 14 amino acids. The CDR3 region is CASSLDMTGETQYF. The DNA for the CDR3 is TGTGCTAGCAGCTTAGATATGACAGGGGAGACCCAGTACTTC.

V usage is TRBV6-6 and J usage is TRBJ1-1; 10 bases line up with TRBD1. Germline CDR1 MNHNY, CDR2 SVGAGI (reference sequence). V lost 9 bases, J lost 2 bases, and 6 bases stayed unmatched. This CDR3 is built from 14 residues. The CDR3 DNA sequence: TGTGCCAGTATAAGGGACAGGGGTAACACTGAAGCTTTCTTT. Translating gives CASIRDRGNTEAFF.

CDR3 sequence reads: CASSRTEYEAFF. As DNA, the CDR3 is TGTGCCAGCAGCCGGACAGAGTATGAAGCTTTCTTT. V gene TRBV5-6 combines with J gene TRBJ1-1, with a weak D call TRBD1 (6 bases). CDR3 length: 12 residues. Per germline, CDR1 SGHDT and CDR2 YYEEEE. V dropped 4 bases and J dropped 7 bases, with 11 bases sitting between them.

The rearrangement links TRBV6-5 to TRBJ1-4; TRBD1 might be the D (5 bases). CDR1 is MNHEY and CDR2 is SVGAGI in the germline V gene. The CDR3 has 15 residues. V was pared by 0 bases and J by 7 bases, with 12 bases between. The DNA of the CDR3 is TGTGCCAGCAGTTACTCAGGGGCGCGAGGTGAAAAACTGTTTTTT. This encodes CASSYSGARGEKLFF.

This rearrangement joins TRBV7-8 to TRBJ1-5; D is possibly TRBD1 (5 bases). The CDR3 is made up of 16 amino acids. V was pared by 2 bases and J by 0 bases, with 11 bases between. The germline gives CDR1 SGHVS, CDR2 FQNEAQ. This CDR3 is CASSLIGADSNQPQHF. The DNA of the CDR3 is TGTGCCAGCAGCTTAATAGGGGCAGATAGCAATCAGCCCCAGCATTTT.

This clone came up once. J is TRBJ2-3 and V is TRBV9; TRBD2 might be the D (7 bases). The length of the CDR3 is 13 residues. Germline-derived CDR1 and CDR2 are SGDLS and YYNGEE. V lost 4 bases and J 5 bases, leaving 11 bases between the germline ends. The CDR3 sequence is CASSPGGVDTQYF. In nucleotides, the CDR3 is TGTGCCAGCAGCCCGGGGGGCGTAGATACGCAGTATTTT.

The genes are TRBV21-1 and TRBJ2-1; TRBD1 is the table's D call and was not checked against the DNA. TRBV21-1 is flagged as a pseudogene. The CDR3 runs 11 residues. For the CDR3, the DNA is TGTGCCAGACCACAGGTCAATGAGCAGTTCTTC. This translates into CARPQVNEQFF.

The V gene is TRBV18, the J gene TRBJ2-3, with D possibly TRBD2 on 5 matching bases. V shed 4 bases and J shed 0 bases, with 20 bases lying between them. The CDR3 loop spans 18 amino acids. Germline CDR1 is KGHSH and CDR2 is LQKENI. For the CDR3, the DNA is TGTGCCAGCTCACGACTATTGGGCAGAAGAGCTAGCACAGATACGCAGTATTTT. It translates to CASSRLLGRRASTDTQYF. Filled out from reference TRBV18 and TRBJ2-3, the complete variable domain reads NAGVMQNPRHLVRRRGQEARLRCSPMKGHSHVYWYRQLPEEGLKFMVYLQKENIIDESGMPKERFSAEFPKEGPSILRIQQVVRGDSAAYFCASSRLLGRRASTDTQYFGPGTRLTVL.

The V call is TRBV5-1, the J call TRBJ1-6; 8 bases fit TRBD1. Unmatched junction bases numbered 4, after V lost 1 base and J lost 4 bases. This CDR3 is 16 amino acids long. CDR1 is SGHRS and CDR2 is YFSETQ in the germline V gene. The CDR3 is CASSLSQGAYNSPLHF. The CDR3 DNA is TGCGCCAGCAGCTTGTCGCAGGGGGCATATAATTCACCCCTCCACTTT.

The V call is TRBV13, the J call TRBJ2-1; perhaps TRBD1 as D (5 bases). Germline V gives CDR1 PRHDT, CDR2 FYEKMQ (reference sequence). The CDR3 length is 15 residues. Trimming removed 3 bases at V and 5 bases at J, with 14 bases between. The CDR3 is CASSLAGSVDNEQFF. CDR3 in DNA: TGTGCCAGCAGCTTGGCAGGGTCGGTCGACAATGAGCAGTTCTTC.

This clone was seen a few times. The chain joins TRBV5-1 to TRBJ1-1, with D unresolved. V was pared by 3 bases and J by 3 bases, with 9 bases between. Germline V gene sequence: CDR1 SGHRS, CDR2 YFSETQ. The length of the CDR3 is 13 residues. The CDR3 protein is CASSSYRDTEAFF. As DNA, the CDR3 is TGCGCCAGCAGCTCCTATCGGGACACTGAAGCTTTCTTT.

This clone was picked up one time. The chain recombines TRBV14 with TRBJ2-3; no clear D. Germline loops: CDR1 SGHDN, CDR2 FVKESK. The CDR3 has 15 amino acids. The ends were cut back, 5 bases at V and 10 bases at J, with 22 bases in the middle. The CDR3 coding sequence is TGTGCCAGCAGCACTATGGGTGGTCCACCTAACGCGCAGTATTTT. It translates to CASSTMGGPPNAQYF.

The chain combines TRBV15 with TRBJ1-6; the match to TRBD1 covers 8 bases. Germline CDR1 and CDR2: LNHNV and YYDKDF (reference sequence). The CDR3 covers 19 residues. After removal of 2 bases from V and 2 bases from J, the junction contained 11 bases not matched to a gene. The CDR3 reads CATSRKKPDRVAYNSPLHF. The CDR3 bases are TGTGCCACCAGCAGAAAGAAACCGGACAGGGTGGCCTATAATTCACCCCTCCACTTT.

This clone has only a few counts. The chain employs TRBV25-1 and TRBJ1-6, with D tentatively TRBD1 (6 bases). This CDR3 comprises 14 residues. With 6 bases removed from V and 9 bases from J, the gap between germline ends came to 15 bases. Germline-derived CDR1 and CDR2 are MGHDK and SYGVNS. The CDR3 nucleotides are TGTGCCAGCAGATCACAGGGTGGAGGTTCACCCCTCCACTTT. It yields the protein CASRSQGGGSPLHF.

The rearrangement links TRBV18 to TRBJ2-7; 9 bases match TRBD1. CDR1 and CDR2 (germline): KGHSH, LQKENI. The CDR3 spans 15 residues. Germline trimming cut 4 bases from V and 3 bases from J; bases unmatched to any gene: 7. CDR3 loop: CASSLSGTGNYEQYF. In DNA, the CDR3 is TGTGCCAGCTCACTAAGCGGGACAGGGAACTACGAGCAGTACTTC.

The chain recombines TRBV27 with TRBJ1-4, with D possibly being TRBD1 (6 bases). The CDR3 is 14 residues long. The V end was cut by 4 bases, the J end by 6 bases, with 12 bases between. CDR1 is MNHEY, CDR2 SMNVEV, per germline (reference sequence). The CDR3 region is CASSSPDSHEKLFF. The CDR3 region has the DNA TGTGCCAGCAGTTCACCGGACAGCCATGAAAAACTGTTTTTT.

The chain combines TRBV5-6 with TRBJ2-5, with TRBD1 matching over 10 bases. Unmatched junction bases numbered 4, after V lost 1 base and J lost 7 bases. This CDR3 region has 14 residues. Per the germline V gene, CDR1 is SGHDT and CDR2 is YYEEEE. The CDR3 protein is CASSLLGTGATQYF. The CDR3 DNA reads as TGTGCCAGCAGCTTGTTGGGGACAGGGGCGACCCAGTACTTC.

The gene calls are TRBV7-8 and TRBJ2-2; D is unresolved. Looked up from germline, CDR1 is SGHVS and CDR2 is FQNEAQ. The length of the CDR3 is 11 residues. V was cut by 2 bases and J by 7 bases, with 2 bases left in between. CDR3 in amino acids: CASSLLGELFF. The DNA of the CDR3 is TGTGCCAGCAGCTTACTCGGGGAGCTGTTTTTT.